This TCR beta chain was recorded in a study of T cell clusters in autoimmune cytopenias. Multiplex touch-down PCR amplified TRB using TRB-A and TRB-B pools in one tube. Using the multiplex PCR reads, TCRdb records one entry per CDR3 protein without DNA. The repertoire shows fewer than 7,000 distinct CDR3 sequences; the top ten hold around 14%. Germline V gene data show CDR1 as SEHNR and CDR2 as FQNEAQ (reference sequence). The CDR3 runs 14 residues. Each sample's input was 200 to 250 ng genomic DNA, 38,000 or so genome equivalents. Note on this clonotype: Its specificity is unknown.

The study's findings and limits: The T cell clusters came from computational analysis alone and lack functional validation. Clustering suggested that physiological T cell clusters were missing in primary autoimmune cytopenia patients.

A further study also used this sample, focusing on T cell repertoires in aging, cancer and after chemotherapy. In that study: In healthy donors, age-related TCR diversity loss mainly reflected lost richness.

This sequence originates from a human donor in good health. Sequences were obtained from peripheral blood. The V and J genes are TRBV7-9 and TRBJ2-5; TCRdb lists TRBD2, though no DNA is available to test this call. The CDR3 region is CASTGGAGRETQYF. Drawing the rest from reference TRBV7-9 and TRBJ2-5, the complete variable domain is DTGVSQNPRHKITKRGQNVTFRCDPISEHNRLYWYRQTLGQGPEFLTYFQNEAQLEKSRLLSDRFSAERPKGSFSTLEIQRTEQGDSAMYLCASTGGAGRETQYFGPGTRLLVL.